Given below is one T cell receptor (beta chain) in context. Its antigen is unknown. Per CD8+ T cell subset, triplicate sorts of 330,000 or so cells each were done. Cells that were CD45RO-CCR7+CD27+CD95- constituted naive CD8+ T cells. Per germline, CDR1 SEHNR and CDR2 FQNEAQ (reference sequence). This CDR3 has 16 amino acids. The data were obtained in a study of CXCR3-negative and CXCR3-positive naive CD8 T cells. Regarding the study as a whole: Diversity in memory CD8+ cells fell much lower than the comparably high levels seen in both naive subsets. Naive cells positive for CXCR3 carried more hydrophobic TRB CDR3s than CXCR3-negative ones. Similar TRBV-TRBJ gene usage was seen in naive CXCR3-negative and CXCR3-positive cells, but not in memory cells.

The authors made the TRB cDNA libraries by 5' RACE using UMI labels. Reprocessing the 5' RACE reads, TCRdb reports a single entry for every CDR3 protein and omits DNA. The specimen's table records under 150,000 distinct CDR3 sequences. V is TRBV7-9 and J is TRBJ2-7; TCRdb's D gene call, TRBD1, goes unchecked for lack of DNA. The sample was naive CXCR3+ CD8+ T cells from blood. Subset denoted: CD45RO-CCR7+CD27+CD95- naive CD8+ T cells expressing CXCR3 (TNR3+). This TCR derives from a human donor in good health. Some clones in this sample may be carry-over from other donors' samples. CDR3 in amino acids: CASSSAGTGDPYEQYF.